The 27 T cell receptor beta chains reported below all come from one sample, sequenced in a study of lymphopenia after photon versus proton radiotherapy. Clones were sequenced by immunoSEQ multiplex PCR, and TCRdb holds only the in-frame ones, with some missing. This sample has about 18,000 clones, with 70% to 85% found just once. Sequenced material: peripheral blood, taken from a patient treated with proton-based radiotherapy. Source of these receptors: a man in his sixties or seventies with pancreatic cancer.

The gene calls are TRBV5-4 and TRBJ2-4, with 7 nucleotides matching TRBD1. This CDR3 has 16 residues. Trimming removed 0 bases from V and 0 bases from J; junction bases left unmatched: 3. Germline-derived CDR1 and CDR2 are SGHNT and YYREEE (reference sequence). CDR3 protein: CASSLAGQLAKNIQYF. In DNA, the CDR3 is TGTGCCAGCAGCTTGGCGGGACAGCTAGCCAAAAACATTCAGTACTTC.

The gene calls are TRBV27 and TRBJ2-7; no firm D call. Trimming took off 7 bases at V and 0 bases at J, with 16 bases between the two ends. This CDR3 has 15 residues. The germline V gene encodes CDR1 MNHEY and CDR2 SMNVEV (reference sequence). The CDR3 DNA follows: TGTGCCAGCACTTCTAAGGGTTTATCCTCCTACGAGCAGTACTTC. Protein product: CASTSKGLSSYEQYF.

The V call is TRBV6-5, the J call TRBJ2-5, with TRBD1 identical over 8 bases. This CDR3 contains 13 residues. The junction had 2 bases not matched to a gene; V was cut back by 5 bases and J by 3 bases. Germline V lookup: CDR1 MNHEY, CDR2 SVGAGI. This CDR3 is CASSRTGKETQYF. CDR3 bases: TGTGCCAGCAGTAGGACAGGGAAAGAGACCCAGTACTTC.

The genes are TRBV30 and TRBJ1-5, with TRBD1 matching over 7 bases. This CDR3 is 14 amino acids long. J lost 6 bases, V lost 0 bases, and 5 bases had no gene match. The V gene's germline CDR1 is GTSNPN and CDR2 SVGIG (reference sequence). In DNA, the CDR3 is TGTGCCTGGAGTGTACAAACAGGGGCTCAGCCCCAGCATTTT. Its translation: CAWSVQTGAQPQHF.

The chain employs TRBV5-1 and TRBJ2-5; D possibly uses TRBD1 or TRBD2 (5 bases each). V shed 0 bases and J shed 0 bases, with 12 bases lying between them. Per the germline V gene, CDR1 is SGHRS and CDR2 is YFSETQ. The CDR3 is 16 residues long. CDR3 in DNA: TGCGCCAGCAGCTTGGTGGTGGGGGAGTACCAAGAGACCCAGTACTTC. As protein: CASSLVVGEYQETQYF.

The CDR3 DNA reads as TGTGCCAGCAGCCAAGGTTTTCGGGCCGGATACGAGCAGTACTTC. Translated, it gives CASSQGFRAGYEQYF. The V gene is TRBV4-2, the J gene TRBJ2-7; D is unclear. This CDR3 has 15 amino acids. The V gene lost 1 base and the J gene lost 4 bases, with 14 bases spanning the gap. Germline CDR1 reads LGHNA; CDR2 reads YNFKEQ.

The chain links TRBV18 to TRBJ2-1; tentatively, D is TRBD1 or TRBD2 (5 bases each). Germline lookup yields CDR1 KGHSH and CDR2 LQKENI. V lost 2 bases and J 7 bases, leaving 15 bases between the germline ends. The CDR3 has 15 amino acids. The CDR3 sequence: CASSPFGPRGNEQFF. The CDR3 DNA sequence: TGTGCCAGCTCACCATTTGGGCCGAGGGGAAATGAGCAGTTCTTC.

This rearrangement joins TRBV5-1 to TRBJ1-2, with a weak D call TRBD1 (5 bases). V was trimmed by 0 bases and J by 5 bases, leaving 14 bases between them. This CDR3 is built from 15 residues. The germline V gene encodes CDR1 SGHRS and CDR2 YFSETQ. This chain's CDR3 is CASSLGGTPQYGYTF. In DNA form, the CDR3 reads TGCGCCAGCAGCTTGGGAGGGACTCCTCAGTATGGCTACACCTTC.

The chain joins TRBV2 to TRBJ1-1; TRBD1 might be the D (5 bases). The CDR3 loop spans 14 amino acids. V was clipped by 6 bases and J by 1 base, with 12 bases between them. Germline CDR1 reads SNHLY; CDR2 reads FYNNEI. The CDR3 bases are TGTGCCAGCAGCGAGGGACTGGGGAACACTGAAGCTTTCTTT. It codes for CASSEGLGNTEAFF.

The V and J genes are TRBV28 and TRBJ1-6; D not resolved. The CDR3 is 12 amino acids. Trimming took off 3 bases at V and 9 bases at J, with 6 bases between the two ends. Germline-derived CDR1 and CDR2 are MDHEN and SYDVKM. CDR3 sequence reads: CASSLTGSPLHF. Here the CDR3 DNA reads TGTGCCAGCAGTTTGACTGGTTCACCCCTCCACTTT.

The chain has TRBV6-6 and TRBJ2-1; D is perhaps TRBD1 or TRBD2 (5 bases each). The CDR3 has 14 residues. The V end was cut by 4 bases, the J end by 15 bases, with 22 bases between. Germline-derived CDR1 and CDR2 are MNHNY and SVGAGI (reference sequence). The CDR3 DNA follows: TGTGCCAGCAGTTCGATTCGCGGAAACACCGGGGCGTTCTTC. It codes for CASSSIRGNTGAFF.

The V and J genes are TRBV7-9 and TRBJ1-6; possibly TRBD1 for D (5 bases). Germline CDR1 is SEHNR and CDR2 is FQNEAQ (reference sequence). V lost 3 bases and J lost 7, with 16 bases in between. The CDR3 runs 16 residues. Written as DNA, the CDR3 is TGTGCCAGCAGCTTTGGCCAGGGTTTTGCCAATTCACCCCTCCACTTT. Protein sequence: CASSFGQGFANSPLHF.

CDR3: CASSSRQGYNTEAFF. CDR3 nucleotide sequence: TGTGCCAGCAGTTCTCGACAGGGATACAACACTGAAGCTTTCTTT. The V call is TRBV6-5, the J call TRBJ1-1, with 7 bases fitting TRBD1. V gave up 4 bases and J gave up 2 bases; unmatched junction bases: 7. Germline CDR1 and CDR2: MNHEY and SVGAGI. The CDR3 totals 15 residues.

The chain couples TRBV5-1 to TRBJ1-6; D not certain. The CDR3 loop spans 12 amino acids. CDR1 SGHRS and CDR2 YFSETQ come from the germline V gene. The V end lost 4 bases, the J end lost 5 bases, and 4 bases lay between the germline ends. CDR3 in amino acids: CASSPDNSPLHF. The CDR3 DNA reads as TGCGCCAGCAGCCCGGATAATTCACCCCTCCACTTT.

The V gene is TRBV7-8, the J gene TRBJ1-1; D remains ambiguous. Germline-derived CDR1 and CDR2 are SGHVS and FQNEAQ. Trimming took off 2 bases at V and 1 base at J, with 14 bases between the two ends. The CDR3 sequence is 16 residues long. CDR3 bases: TGTGCCAGCAGCTTAATGGGATCTGTTTCGAACACTGAAGCTTTCTTT. This encodes CASSLMGSVSNTEAFF.

The rearrangement links TRBV19 to TRBJ1-3; no clear D gene. The CDR3 totals 17 residues. Germline-derived CDR1 and CDR2 are LNHDA and SQIVND (reference sequence). V lost 5 bases and J lost 0, with 17 bases in between. The CDR3 loop reads CASSSGGIFSSGNTIYF. DNA for the CDR3: TGTGCCAGTAGTTCGGGCGGAATCTTCTCCTCTGGAAACACCATATATTTT.

This clone was observed a handful of times. The genes are TRBV2 and TRBJ2-3; perhaps TRBD2 as D (5 bases). CDR3 length equals 12 residues. Germline V gene lookup returns CDR1 SNHLY and CDR2 FYNNEI. V lost 7 bases, J lost 2 bases, and 7 bases lay in between. CDR3 sequence (DNA): TGTGCCAGCAATCTAGCCACAGATACGCAGTATTTT. Translating it yields CASNLATDTQYF.

Only a few counts were recorded for this clone. This chain uses TRBV9 with TRBJ2-3, with TRBD1 matching 7 bases. Germline V gives CDR1 SGDLS, CDR2 YYNGEE. After removal of 4 bases from V and 3 bases from J, the junction contained 8 bases not matched to a gene. This CDR3 is 15 amino acids long. The CDR3 loop is CASSPFYRGTDTQYF. CDR3 DNA: TGTGCCAGCAGCCCCTTTTACAGGGGAACAGATACGCAGTATTTT. Looking up the rest from reference TRBV9 and TRBJ2-3 gives the full variable domain: DSGVTQTPKHLITATGQRVTLRCSPRSGDLSVYWYQQSLDQGLQFLIQYYNGEERAKGNILERFSAQQFPDLHSELNLSSLELGDSALYFCASSPFYRGTDTQYFGPGTRLTVL.

This sequence joins TRBV6-4 and TRBJ2-5, with D possibly being TRBD2 (6 bases). Germline V lookup: CDR1 MRHNA, CDR2 SNTAGT. Trimming removed 2 bases at V and 1 base at J, with 20 bases between. The CDR3 has 18 residues. The CDR3 bases are TGTGCCAGCAGTGACGAGCGGGCCGGGTGGGGTCCCCAAGAGACCCAGTACTTC. Translating it yields CASSDERAGWGPQETQYF.

The rearrangement links TRBV30 to TRBJ2-1, with D maybe TRBD2 (5 bases). V shed 2 bases and J shed 5 bases, with 10 bases lying between them. Germline CDR1 GTSNPN, CDR2 SVGIG (reference sequence). This CDR3 is built from 13 residues. For the CDR3, the DNA is TGTGCCTGGAGTATAGGACTGCACAATGAGCAGTTCTTC. It is translated as CAWSIGLHNEQFF.

The J gene is TRBJ1-1, the V gene TRBV2; no clear D. The V end lost 2 bases, the J end lost 6 bases, and 10 bases lay between the germline ends. The CDR3 is 13 amino acids. Germline V lookup: CDR1 SNHLY, CDR2 FYNNEI. The CDR3 DNA is TGTGCCAGCAGTGAATGGGTAGGGTCTGAAGCTTTCTTT. This codes for CASSEWVGSEAFF.

The chain has TRBV7-3 and TRBJ1-2; TRBD1 agrees at 8 bases. Trimming at V came to 2 bases and at J to 4 bases, leaving 6 bases not matched to a gene. Germline CDR1 SGHTA, CDR2 FQGTGA. The CDR3 has 15 amino acids. The CDR3 spells CASSLSGGDGYGYTF. The CDR3 DNA reads TGTGCCAGCAGCTTATCAGGGGGCGACGGCTATGGCTACACCTTC.

The gene calls are TRBV6-6 and TRBJ1-3, with no clear D. V lost 3 bases and J 4 bases, leaving 4 bases between the germline ends. Germline V gives CDR1 MNHNY, CDR2 SVGAGI (reference sequence). The CDR3 runs to 12 residues. CDR3 coding DNA: TGTGCCAGCAGTTATGAGGGAAACACCATATATTTT. It is translated as CASSYEGNTIYF.

CDR3 DNA: TGTGCCTGGAGTCCCTTAGCGGGAGAGACCCAGTACTTC. It specifies CAWSPLAGETQYF. This chain links TRBV30 with TRBJ2-5; TRBD2 matches at 7 bases. The CDR3 is 13 amino acids. In germline, CDR1 is GTSNPN, CDR2 SVGIG (reference sequence). The V and J ends lost 2 bases and 4 bases, in that order; junction bases with no gene match: 4.

This chain connects TRBV7-8 to TRBJ2-1, with 7 bases aligning to TRBD2. CDR1 is SGHVS, CDR2 FQNEAQ, per germline. There are 15 residues in the CDR3. Losses at the gene ends were 5 bases for V and 14 bases for J; bases not matched to a gene: 18. The CDR3 protein is CASSPSNNGGRAKFF. The CDR3 DNA reads TGTGCCAGCAGCCCGTCCAATAATGGAGGGAGGGCCAAGTTCTTC.

The chain joins TRBV11-2 to TRBJ2-4; D unclear. V dropped 5 bases and J dropped 0 bases, with 14 bases sitting between them. Germline CDR1 reads SGHAT; CDR2 reads FQNNGV. This CDR3 has 16 amino acids. CDR3: CASSHHRILAKNIQYF. CDR3 nucleotides: TGTGCCAGCAGCCATCACAGAATACTAGCCAAAAACATTCAGTACTTC.

This chain links TRBV5-1 with TRBJ2-2; 9 bases are shared with TRBD2. The germline CDR1 and CDR2 sequences are SGHRS and YFSETQ. The CDR3 loop spans 15 amino acids. Germline trimming cut 1 base from V and 3 bases from J; bases unmatched to any gene: 1. Here the CDR3 DNA reads TGCGCCAGCAGCTTGTCTAGCGGGGACACCGGGGAGCTGTTTTTT. This translates into CASSLSSGDTGELFF.